The clone carrying this T cell receptor (beta chain) was seen a few times. The entry originates in a study of cytomegalovirus exposure and HLA in healthy donors. The germline CDR1 and CDR2 sequences are LNHDA and SQIVND (reference sequence). The CDR3 is 16 residues long. The V gene lost 4 bases and the J gene lost 0 bases, with 14 bases spanning the gap. Primers for the PCR totalled 60 Vbeta and 13 Jbeta. The assay was immunoSEQ multiplex PCR, and TCRdb's table has in-frame clones only and misses some. In the table there are around 54,000 clones, about three quarters of which are singletons. This chain joins TRBV19 and TRBJ2-3; D is possibly TRBD1 (6 bases). The source is a man aged 25 to 40 in good health and CMV-seropositive. Specimen: PBMCs. The CDR3 sequence is CASSTGQNPSTDTQYF. CDR3 in DNA: TGTGCCAGTAGTACCGGACAGAACCCTAGCACAGATACGCAGTATTTT.